Listed below are T cell receptor beta chains from one sample, sequenced in a study of cytomegalovirus exposure and HLA in healthy donors. Data came from immunoSEQ multiplex PCR; TCRdb stores just in-frame clones and leaves some out. The data contain some 110,000 clones, about 93% of them singletons. Sequencing was done on a sample of PBMCs. The receptors stem from a woman aged 18-29 years in good health and CMV-seronegative. Each CDR3 is given with its conserved first and last residue. The D gene is left open where the match is weak. Expanded clones are given a class, and other clones once, few, many or no size at all.

V,size,J,D,DNA,CDR3
TRBV19,-,TRBJ2-7,TRBD2,TGTGCCAGTAGTATGGGCGGGAGGGACTACGAGCAGTACTTC,CASSMGGRDYEQYF
TRBV4-1,-,TRBJ1-2,-,TGCGCCAGCAGCCCTCCCGGGTATGGCTACACCTTC,CASSPPGYGYTF
TRBV28,-,TRBJ2-5,TRBD1,TGTGCCAGCAGTTCCGGGACAGGGGGCTACCAAGAGACCCAGTACTTC,CASSSGTGGYQETQYF
TRBV5-5,-,TRBJ2-7,-,TGTGCCAGCAGCTTGGAGGTGGGAGGAGCCGACGAGCAGTACTTC,CASSLEVGGADEQYF
TRBV7-9,-,TRBJ1-4,-,TGTGCCAGCAGCCGTGGACAGAATAATGAAAAACTGTTTTTT,CASSRGQNNEKLFF
TRBV6-5,-,TRBJ1-2,TRBD1,TGTGCCAGCAGTTATAACAGGGGTGGCTATGGCTACACCTTC,CASSYNRGGYGYTF
TRBV14,-,TRBJ2-3,-,TGTGCCAGCAGCCAAGTCCTCGTCACAGATACGCAGTATTTT,CASSQVLVTDTQYF
TRBV2,-,TRBJ2-3,-,TGTGCCAGCGGGATGCAGCGGATCGCTTACACAGATACGCAGTATTTT,CASGMQRIAYTDTQYF
TRBV9,-,TRBJ1-5,-,TGTGCCAGCAGCGAAGTAGATAGCAATCAGCCCCAGCATTTT,CASSEVDSNQPQHF
TRBV19,-,TRBJ2-7,-,TGTGCCAGTAGCATACGCACAGGGTCCGAGCAGTACTTC,CASSIRTGSEQYF
TRBV6-6,-,TRBJ1-5,-,TGTGCCAGCACTGAGAGCTATAGCAATCAGCCCCAGCATTTT,CASTESYSNQPQHF
TRBV30,-,TRBJ2-1,TRBD2,TGTGCCTGGAGTCATGCTAGCGGGGGTATTTACAATGAGCAGTTCTTC,CAWSHASGGIYNEQFF
TRBV18,-,TRBJ2-2,TRBD1,TGTGCCAGCTCACCACAATCAGGGGGCAACGGGGAGCTGTTTTTT,CASSPQSGGNGELFF
TRBV4-1,-,TRBJ1-1,TRBD1,TGCGCCAGCAGCCAGACAGGGGGTAGCACTGAAGCTTTCTTT,CASSQTGGSTEAFF
TRBV9,once,TRBJ2-1,TRBD2,TGTGCCAGCAGCGAGGTTGGGACTAGGGGGGAGTTCTTC,CASSEVGTRGEFF
TRBV9,-,TRBJ2-1,-,TGTGCCAGCAGCGTAGATCCTACCCGGAGGCATGAGCAGTTCTTC,CASSVDPTRRHEQFF
TRBV27,-,TRBJ2-7,-,TGTGCCAGCAGTCCCTTCGACAGCACCTACGAGCAGTACTTC,CASSPFDSTYEQYF
TRBV25-1,-,TRBJ1-4,TRBD1,TGTGCCAGCAGTTCCCCGTGGGCAGGGGGCGATGAAAAACTGTTTTTT,CASSSPWAGGDEKLFF
TRBV6-6,-,TRBJ2-1,-,TGTGCCAGCAGTCCCCAACCCGGGAGATACAATGAGCAGTTCTTC,CASSPQPGRYNEQFF
TRBV13,-,TRBJ1-3,-,TGTGCCAGCAGCCTTGGACAGTCGGGGACCATATATTTT,CASSLGQSGTIYF
TRBV2,-,TRBJ1-5,TRBD1,TGTGCCAGCAGACCGACAGGGTCGAGCAATCAGCCCCAGCATTTT,CASRPTGSSNQPQHF
TRBV5-1,-,TRBJ2-5,TRBD2,TGCGCCAGCAGCGGGGACTGGGGGGGAATAGAGACCCAGTACTTC,CASSGDWGGIETQYF
TRBV2,-,TRBJ2-7,-,TGTGCCAGCAGGAAGCTCTTCGGGGAGCAGTACTTC,CASRKLFGEQYF
TRBV5-1,-,TRBJ2-5,TRBD1,TGCGCCAGCAGCTTCGGCGGGACAGGGCAAGAGACCCAGTACTTC,CASSFGGTGQETQYF
TRBV5-1,-,TRBJ1-2,-,TGCGCCAGCAGCTTGGATCGAGGGGGCTACACCTTC,CASSLDRGGYTF
TRBV23-1,-,TRBJ2-7,TRBD1,TGCGCTAGGGACAGCTGGAGGGAGCAGTACTTC,CARDSWREQYF
TRBV6-4,once,TRBJ2-1,-,TGTGCCAGCAGTGTGGACAGTAGCTCCTACAATGAGCAGTTCTTC,CASSVDSSSYNEQFF
TRBV15,-,TRBJ1-4,TRBD1,TGTGCCACCAGCAGAGGGGAACAGGGGGCTGAAAAACTGTTTTTT,CATSRGEQGAEKLFF